This T cell receptor beta chain is from a study of blood T cell repertoires in COVID-19. The wider study: In each case, the material was cDNA or gDNA derived from T cells, B-cell-depleted T cells, or PBMCs.

Assay: immunoSEQ multiplex PCR; the TCRdb copy retains only in-frame clones and omits some. The sample includes 190,000 or so clones, about 90% seen only once; the top ten take 0.6% to 0.9%. This clonotype was obtained from a woman in her 70s with acute or convalescent COVID-19. The sample comprised peripheral blood.

The CDR3, as DNA: TGCGCCAGCAGCTCGTCGGCGACAGGGGGCTGGGATACGCAGTATTTT. Residues: CASSSSATGGWDTQYF. The rearrangement links TRBV5-1 to TRBJ2-3, with 10 positions matching TRBD1. The trim removed 3 bases at V and 6 bases at J, leaving 10 bases unmatched. Germline V gene sequence: CDR1 SGHRS, CDR2 YFSETQ. The CDR3 totals 16 residues.